This TCR beta chain was recorded in a study of CD4 and CD8 cells across lung adenocarcinoma regions. Donors had localized lung adenocarcinoma, a non-small cell lung cancer. TCRdb re-called the PCR reads through MiXCR, storing one row per CDR3 protein. The sample consists of about 7,300 distinct CDR3 sequences, about 50% of them appearing once. This clonotype was seen more than once but under ten times. The CDR3 has 15 amino acids. Trimming pared 0 bases from V and 6 bases from J, leaving 12 bases between. CDR1 WNHNN and CDR2 SYGVQD come from the germline V gene (reference sequence). This receptor was identified in a male donor with lung adenocarcinoma. The CD4 and CD8 labels of this study may be unreliable. The V and J genes are TRBV10-1 and TRBJ2-1, with a weak D call TRBD2 (6 bases). Sequencing was done on a sample of CD8+ T cells from the center of a lung tumor. The CDR3 nucleotides are TGCGCCAGCAGTGAGTCTGGCGGGAATGTCAATGAGCAGTTCTTC. Its translation: CASSESGGNVNEQFF.